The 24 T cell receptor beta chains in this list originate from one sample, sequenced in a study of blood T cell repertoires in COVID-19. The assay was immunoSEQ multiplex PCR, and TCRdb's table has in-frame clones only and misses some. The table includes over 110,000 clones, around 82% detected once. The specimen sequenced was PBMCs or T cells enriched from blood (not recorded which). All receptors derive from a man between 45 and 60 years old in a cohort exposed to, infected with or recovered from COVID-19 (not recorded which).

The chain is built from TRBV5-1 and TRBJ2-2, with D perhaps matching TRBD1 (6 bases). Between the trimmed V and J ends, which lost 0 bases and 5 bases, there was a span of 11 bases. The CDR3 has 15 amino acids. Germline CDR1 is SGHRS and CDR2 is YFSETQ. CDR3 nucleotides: TGCGCCAGCAGCTTGGGTGCAGGGGTTACCGGGGAGCTGTTTTTT. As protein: CASSLGAGVTGELFF.

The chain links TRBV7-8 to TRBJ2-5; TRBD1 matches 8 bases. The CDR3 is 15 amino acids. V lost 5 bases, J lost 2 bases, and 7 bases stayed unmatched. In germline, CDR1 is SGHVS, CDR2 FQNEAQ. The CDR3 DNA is TGTGCCAGCAGCGCCCGGGACAGGACTCAAGAGACCCAGTACTTC. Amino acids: CASSARDRTQETQYF.

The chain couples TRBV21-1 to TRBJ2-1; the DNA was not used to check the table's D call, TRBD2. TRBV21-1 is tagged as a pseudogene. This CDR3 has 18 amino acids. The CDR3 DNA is TGTGCCAGCAGCAAAAATCGGGGCCTAGCGGCAAAATACAATGAGCAGTTCTTC. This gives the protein CASSKNRGLAAKYNEQFF.

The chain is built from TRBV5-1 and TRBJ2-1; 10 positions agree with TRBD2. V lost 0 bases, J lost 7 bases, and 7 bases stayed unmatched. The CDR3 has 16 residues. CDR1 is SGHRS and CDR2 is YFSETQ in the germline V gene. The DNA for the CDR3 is TGCGCCAGCAGCTTGGCGGGACTAGCGAGTGGGAATGAGCAGTTCTTC. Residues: CASSLAGLASGNEQFF.

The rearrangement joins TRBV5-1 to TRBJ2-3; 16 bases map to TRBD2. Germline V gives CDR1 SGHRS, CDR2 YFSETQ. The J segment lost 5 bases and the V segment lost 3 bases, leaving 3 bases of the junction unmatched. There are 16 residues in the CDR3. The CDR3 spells CASSYGTSGRGDTQYF. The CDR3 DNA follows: TGCGCCAGCAGCTATGGGACTAGCGGGAGGGGAGATACGCAGTATTTT. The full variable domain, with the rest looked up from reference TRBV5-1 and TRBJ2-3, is KAGVTQTPRYLIKTRGQQVTLSCSPISGHRSVSWYQQTPGQGLQFLFEYFSETQRNKGNFPGRFSGRQFSNSRSEMNVSTLELGDSALYLCASSYGTSGRGDTQYFGPGTRLTVL.

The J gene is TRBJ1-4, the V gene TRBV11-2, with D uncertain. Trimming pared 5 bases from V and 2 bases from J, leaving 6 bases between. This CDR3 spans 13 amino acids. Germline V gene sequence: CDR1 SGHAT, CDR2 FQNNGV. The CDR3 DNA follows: TGTGCCAGCAGCCCGGGGACTAATGAAAAACTGTTTTTT. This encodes CASSPGTNEKLFF.

CDR3 amino acids: CASSIDPGSSETQYF. The CDR3, as DNA: TGTGCCAGTAGTATAGATCCCGGGTCTTCGGAGACCCAGTACTTC. The rearrangement uses TRBV19 and TRBJ2-5; D is uncertain. V was clipped by 0 bases and J by 5 bases, with 13 bases between them. The CDR3 extends over 15 amino acids. In germline, CDR1 is LNHDA, CDR2 SQIVND (reference sequence).

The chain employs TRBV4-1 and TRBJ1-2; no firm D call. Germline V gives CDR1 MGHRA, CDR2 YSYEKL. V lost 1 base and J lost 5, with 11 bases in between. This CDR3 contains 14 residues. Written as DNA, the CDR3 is TGCGCCAGCAGCCAAGCAGCGTCGCCTTATGGCTACACCTTC. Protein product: CASSQAASPYGYTF.

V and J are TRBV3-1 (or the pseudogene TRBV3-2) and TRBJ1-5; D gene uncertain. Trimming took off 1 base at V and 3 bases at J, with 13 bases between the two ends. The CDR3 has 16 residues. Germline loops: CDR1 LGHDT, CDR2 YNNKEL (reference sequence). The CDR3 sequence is CASSQGARPANQPQHF. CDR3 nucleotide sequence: TGTGCCAGCAGCCAAGGGGCAAGACCGGCCAATCAGCCCCAGCATTTT.

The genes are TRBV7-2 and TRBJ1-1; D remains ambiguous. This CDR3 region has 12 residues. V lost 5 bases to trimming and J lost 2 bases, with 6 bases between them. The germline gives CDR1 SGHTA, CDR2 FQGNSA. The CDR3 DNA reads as TGTGCCAGCAGCCCCACTAACACTGAAGCTTTCTTT. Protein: CASSPTNTEAFF.

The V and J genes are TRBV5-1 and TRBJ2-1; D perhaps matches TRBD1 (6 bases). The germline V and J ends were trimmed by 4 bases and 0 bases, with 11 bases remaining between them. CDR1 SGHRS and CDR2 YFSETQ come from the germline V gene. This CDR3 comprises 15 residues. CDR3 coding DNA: TGCGCCAGCAGCCCCCAGGGGAGCTCCTACAATGAGCAGTTCTTC. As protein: CASSPQGSSYNEQFF.

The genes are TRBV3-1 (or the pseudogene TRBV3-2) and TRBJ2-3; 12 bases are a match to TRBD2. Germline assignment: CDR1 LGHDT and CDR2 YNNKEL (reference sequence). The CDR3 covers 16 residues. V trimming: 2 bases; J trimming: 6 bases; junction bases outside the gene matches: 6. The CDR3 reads CASSQLRTSGTDTQYF. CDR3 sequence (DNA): TGTGCCAGCAGCCAACTACGGACTAGCGGGACGGATACGCAGTATTTT.

CDR3 sequence: CASSSPPGQTIPEAFF. For the CDR3, the DNA is TGTGCCAGCAGCTCCCCTCCGGGACAGACGATTCCTGAAGCTTTCTTT. The chain couples TRBV7-9 to TRBJ1-1; 7 nucleotides line up with TRBD1. The J segment lost 6 bases and the V segment lost 4 bases, leaving 14 bases of the junction unmatched. CDR1 is SEHNR and CDR2 is FQNEAQ in the germline V gene (reference sequence). The CDR3 covers 16 residues.

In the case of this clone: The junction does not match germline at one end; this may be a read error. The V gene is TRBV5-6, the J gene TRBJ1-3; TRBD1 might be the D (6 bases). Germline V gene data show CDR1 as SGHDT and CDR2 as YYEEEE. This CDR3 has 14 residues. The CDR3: CASSTGQSGSTIYF. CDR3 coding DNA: TGTGCCAGCAGCACCGGACAGAGTGGAAGCACCATATATTTT. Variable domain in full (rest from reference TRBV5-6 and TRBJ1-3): DAGVTQSPTHLIKTRGQQVTLRCSPKSGHDTVSWYQQALGQGPQFIFQYYEEEERQRGNFPDRFSGHQFPNYSSELNVNALLLGDSALYLCASSTGQSGSTIYFGEGSWLTVV.

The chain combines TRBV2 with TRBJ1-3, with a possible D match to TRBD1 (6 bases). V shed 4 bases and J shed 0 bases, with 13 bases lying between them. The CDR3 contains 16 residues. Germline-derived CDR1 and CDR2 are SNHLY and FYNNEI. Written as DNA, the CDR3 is TGTGCCAGCAGTGTACGTGGACAGCTCTCTGGAAACACCATATATTTT. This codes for CASSVRGQLSGNTIYF.

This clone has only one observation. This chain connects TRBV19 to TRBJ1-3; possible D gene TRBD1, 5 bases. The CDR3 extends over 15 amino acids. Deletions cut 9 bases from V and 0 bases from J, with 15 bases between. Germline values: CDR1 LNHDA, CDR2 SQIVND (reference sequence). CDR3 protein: CASRFTGTSGNTIYF. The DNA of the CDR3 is TGTGCCAGCAGGTTTACAGGAACCTCTGGAAACACCATATATTTT.

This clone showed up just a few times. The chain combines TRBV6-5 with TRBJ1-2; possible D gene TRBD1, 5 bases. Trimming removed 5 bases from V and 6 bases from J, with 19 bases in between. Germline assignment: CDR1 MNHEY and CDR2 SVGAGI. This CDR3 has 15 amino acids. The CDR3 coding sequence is TGTGCCAGCAGTCAATTAGGACACGATCCCAATGGCTACACCTTC. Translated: CASSQLGHDPNGYTF.

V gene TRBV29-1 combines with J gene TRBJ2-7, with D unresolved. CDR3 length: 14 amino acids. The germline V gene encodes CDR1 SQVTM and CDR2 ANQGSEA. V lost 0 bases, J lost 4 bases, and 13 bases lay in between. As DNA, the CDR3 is TGCAGCGTTGAAGATCCAGGATCCCCTTACGAGCAGTACTTC. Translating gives CSVEDPGSPYEQYF.

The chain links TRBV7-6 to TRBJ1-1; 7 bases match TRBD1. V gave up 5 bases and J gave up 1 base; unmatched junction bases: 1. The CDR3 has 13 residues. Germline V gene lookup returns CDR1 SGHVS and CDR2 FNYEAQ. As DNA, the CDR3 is TGTGCCAGCAGCGGACAGGAGAACACTGAAGCTTTCTTT. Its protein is CASSGQENTEAFF. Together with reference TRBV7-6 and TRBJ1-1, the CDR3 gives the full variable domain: GAGVSQSPRYKVTKRGQDVALRCDPISGHVSLYWYRQALGQGPEFLTYFNYEAQQDKSGLPNDRFSAERPEGSISTLTIQRTEQRDSAMYRCASSGQENTEAFFGQGTRLTVV.

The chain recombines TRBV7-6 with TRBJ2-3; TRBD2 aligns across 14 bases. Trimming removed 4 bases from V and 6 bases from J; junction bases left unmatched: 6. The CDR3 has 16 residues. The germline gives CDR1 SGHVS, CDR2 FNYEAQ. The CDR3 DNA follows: TGTGCCAGCAGCTCCGGGACTAGCGGGGGCCCGGATACGCAGTATTTT. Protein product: CASSSGTSGGPDTQYF.

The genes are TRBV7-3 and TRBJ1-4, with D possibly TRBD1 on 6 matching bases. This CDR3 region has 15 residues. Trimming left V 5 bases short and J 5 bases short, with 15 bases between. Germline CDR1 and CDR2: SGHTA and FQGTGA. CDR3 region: CASSKTGSTNEKLFF. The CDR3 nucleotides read TGTGCCAGCAGCAAGACAGGTTCCACGAATGAAAAACTGTTTTTT.

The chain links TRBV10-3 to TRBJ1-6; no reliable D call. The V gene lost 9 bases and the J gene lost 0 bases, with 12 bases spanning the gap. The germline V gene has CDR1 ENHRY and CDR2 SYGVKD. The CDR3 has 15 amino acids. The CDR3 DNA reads TGTGCCATTGCGGGGTCCAGCTCCTATAATTCACCCCTCCACTTT. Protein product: CAIAGSSSYNSPLHF.

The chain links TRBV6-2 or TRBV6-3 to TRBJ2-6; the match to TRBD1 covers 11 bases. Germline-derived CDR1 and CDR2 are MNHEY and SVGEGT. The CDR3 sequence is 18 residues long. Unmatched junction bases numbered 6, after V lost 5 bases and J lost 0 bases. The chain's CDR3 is CASSGWDRGSSGANVLTF. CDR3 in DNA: TGTGCCAGCAGTGGATGGGACAGGGGGTCCTCTGGGGCCAACGTCCTGACTTTC.

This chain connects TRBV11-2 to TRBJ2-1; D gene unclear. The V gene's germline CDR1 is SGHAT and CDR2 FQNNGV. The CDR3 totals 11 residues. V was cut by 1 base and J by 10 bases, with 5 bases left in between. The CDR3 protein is CASSLAFEQFF. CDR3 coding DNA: TGTGCCAGCAGCTTAGCTTTCGAGCAGTTCTTC. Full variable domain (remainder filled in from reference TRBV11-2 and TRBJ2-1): EAGVAQSPRYKIIEKRQSVAFWCNPISGHATLYWYQQILGQGPKLLIQFQNNGVVDDSQLPKDRFSAERLKGVDSTLKIQPAKLEDSAVYLCASSLAFEQFFGPGTRLTVL.